The entry that follows covers one T cell receptor beta chain sequence. The sample holds many counts of this clonotype. What antigen it recognizes has not been identified. Base quality data are lacking; no much larger clone is found one base away. This entry is derived from a study of T cells in Graves' hyperthyroidism and ophthalmopathy (dated by TCRdb to 2018 to 2020). Broadly, across the study: Peripheral blood samples were taken at the time of initial diagnosis, prior to any treatment. In roughly six Graves' hyperthyroidism patients, the study also compared T-cell repertoires from thyroid tissue with T-cell repertoires from blood. To identify TCR V-J signatures that set the groups apart, the researchers used a discovery cohort of 100 patients, made up of roughly 40 with Graves' ophthalmopathy and 57 with stable Graves' hyperthyroidism. The paper reports TCR Vbeta CDR3 sequencing of some 140 peripheral blood samples: approximately 41 ophthalmopathy, under 85 hyperthyroidism and approximately 17 progressor patients. An independent validation cohort of under 20 hyperthyroidism patients and 17 patients who later progressed to ophthalmopathy tested prospective prediction of ophthalmopathy. For training and testing, the roughly 93 patients in the discovery cohort were randomly divided in a 7:3 ratio. Following sampling, methimazole starting at 30 mg daily was given to hyperthyroidism patients, and high-dose intravenous methylprednisolone was given to ophthalmopathy patients. Findings and caveats that apply to the study as a whole: In validation, progression to ophthalmopathy was predicted by the model with approximately 67% sensitivity and 72% to 85% specificity, a median of approximately 6.5 months before onset. A model built on a 13 V-J signature distinguished ophthalmopathy from stable hyperthyroidism, reaching roughly 88% sensitivity and about 81% specificity in cross-validation and 80%/75% in testing. Sample size was not statistically predetermined, and investigators were not blinded to group allocation. Most expanded thyroid clonotypes (frequency above 0.001) were also found in blood, which suggests that blood repertoires may mirror thyroid immune responses.

TCR beta CDR3 regions were amplified from RNA transcripts. For the first round of RT-PCR on the TCR CDR3, the HTBI primer set was used together with the Qiagen OneStep RT-PCR kit. Libraries were constructed in a second round of multiplex PCR, after which size selection and purification were carried out. The libraries were sequenced on an Illumina HiSeq2000 using paired-end 100 bp reads. On the authors' methods: Raw data were processed with SOAPnuke, discarding reads with adapters, uncalled bases, mean Phred below 15, or no exact constant-primer or identifier match. COPE v1.2.5 was used to merge the high-quality paired reads, and each unique nucleotide sequence was defined as a clonotype. MiTCR v1.1 was used to align clonotypes to the IMGT TRBV, TRBD and TRBJ reference segments. The analysis included only V-J combinations with a frequency above 0.0001, which together covered roughly 99% of the repertoires. A TCS score was defined as the ratio between F50 (clonal expansion) and ExV (chaos), using BLOSUM62-based TCRdist between CDR3 peptides within each V-J. Welch's t-statistics and random forest reduced around 550 V-J features to some 14, which were used in a naive Bayes classifier (R e1071). TCRdb handled the public reads itself, with Q25 trimming in fastp and clone calling in MiXCR, and kept productive beta chains. Every distinct CDR3 protein forms one entry, paired with its most common genes and DNA. TCRdb, not the original authors, processed these V and J calls. The table for this sample lists about 560,000 distinct CDR3 sequences; 15% to 18% of them were counted only once. The top ten hold about 7% of the sample.

Graves' hyperthyroidism was defined as stable when no progression to ophthalmopathy occurred over 18 months of follow-up. The hyperthyroidism patients were between 18 and 65 years old and newly diagnosed, with a disease duration of less than 2 months. Exclusion was applied to patients with uncontrolled infections, other autoimmune diseases, pregnancy or lactation. Clinical symptoms, serum thyroxine and TRAb, thyroid ultrasound, and orbital computed tomography formed the basis for the diagnoses. Ficoll-Paque density gradient centrifugation was used to isolate PBMCs from 10 ml of fresh peripheral blood. Total RNA was extracted using Trizol reagent, and RNA quality was assessed on an Agilent 2100 Bioanalyzer. CDR1 SGHTA and CDR2 FQGNSA are derived from the germline V gene. Trimming removed 2 bases from V and 0 bases from J, leaving 12 bases between the germline ends. Spanning cysteine to phenylalanine, the CDR3 consists of 16 amino acids. Here the CDR3 DNA is all that survives: 48 bases in frame from base 1.

Recombination linked TRBV7-2 to TRBJ2-3; the D gene is perhaps TRBD1 or TRBD2, each of them matching over 5 bases. The clonotype comes from a woman in her twenties or thirties with Graves' hyperthyroidism. Sequencing input: blood. The CDR3 corresponds to CASSLRGTPSTDTQYF. The base sequence is TGTGCCAGCAGCTTACGAGGGACCCCTAGCACAGATACGCAGTATTTT.